The 26 T cell receptor beta chains below come from one sample, sequenced in a study of cytotoxic CD8 clonotypes in ibrutinib-treated CLL. TCRdb keeps only in-frame clones here, not all; method: immunoSEQ multiplex PCR. The sample shows about 160,000 clones, about four fifths of them seen only once. The starting material was PBMCs, obtained after 24 months of ibrutinib treatment. Receptors were obtained from a human donor with chronic lymphocytic leukemia.

The chain links TRBV5-1 to TRBJ1-3; D is unclear. Between the trimmed V and J ends, which lost 2 bases and 0 bases, there was a span of 12 bases. Germline loops: CDR1 SGHRS, CDR2 YFSETQ. The CDR3 is made up of 16 amino acids. CDR3 region: CASSLYGESSGNTIYF. CDR3 nucleotide sequence: TGCGCCAGCAGCTTATATGGGGAAAGCTCTGGAAACACCATATATTTT.

The CDR3 bases are TGTGCCAGCAGTTACTCCGCGGGAACGGACAATGAGCAGTTCTTC. Translation: CASSYSAGTDNEQFF. This chain joins TRBV6-5 and TRBJ2-1; possible D gene TRBD2, 6 bases. The V gene's germline CDR1 is MNHEY and CDR2 SVGAGI. The CDR3 is 15 amino acids. Between the trimmed V and J ends, which lost 0 bases and 5 bases, there was a span of 11 bases.

In this sample, this clone turned up a few times. The rearrangement joins TRBV7-9 to TRBJ1-1; 11 nucleotides match TRBD1. Germline CDR1 is SEHNR and CDR2 is FQNEAQ (reference sequence). The CDR3 runs to 17 residues. Trimming at V came to 6 bases and at J to 1 base, leaving 10 bases not matched to a gene. CDR3 nucleotide sequence: TGTGCCAGCAGACCTCGATACGGACAGGGGGCGAACACTGAAGCTTTCTTT. Amino acids: CASRPRYGQGANTEAFF.

This chain uses TRBV6-5 with TRBJ1-4; a possible D gene is TRBD1 (5 bases). The CDR3 covers 14 residues. Trimming shortened V by 3 bases and J by 3 bases, and 8 bases separated the two germline ends. Germline CDR1 and CDR2: MNHEY and SVGAGI. In DNA form, the CDR3 reads TGTGCCAGCAGTTATGGAGGGGCTAATGAAAAACTGTTTTTT. Encoded protein: CASSYGGANEKLFF.

This clone has more than one count but fewer than ten. The chain uses TRBV7-2 and TRBJ2-2; D is perhaps TRBD1 or TRBD2 (5 bases each). In germline, CDR1 is SGHTA, CDR2 FQGNSA. The CDR3 extends over 14 amino acids. V was trimmed by 5 bases and J by 7 bases, leaving 14 bases between them. The CDR3 nucleotides read TGTGCCAGCAGCCGGGACGGTAGGATCGGGGAGCTGTTTTTT. Amino acids: CASSRDGRIGELFF. Supplemented by reference TRBV7-2 and TRBJ2-2, the full variable domain reads GAGVSQSPSNKVTEKGKDVELRCDPISGHTALYWYRQSLGQGLEFLIYFQGNSAPDKSGLPSDRFSAERTGGSVSTLTIQRTQQEDSAVYLCASSRDGRIGELFFGEGSRLTVL.

The J gene is TRBJ1-1, the V gene TRBV5-5, with 8 bases identical to TRBD1. CDR3 size: 13 residues. The germline CDR1 and CDR2 sequences are SGHKS and YYEKEE (reference sequence). The V segment lost 4 bases and the J segment 4 bases; nucleotides outside the gene matches: 3. The CDR3 bases are TGTGCCAGCAGCATAACAGGGGGCACTGAAGCTTTCTTT. Residues: CASSITGGTEAFF.

The chain couples TRBV6-5 to TRBJ1-1; D is uncertain. The V end was cut by 0 bases, the J end by 5 bases, with 7 bases between. CDR3 size: 13 residues. CDR1 is MNHEY and CDR2 is SVGAGI in the germline V gene. CDR3 DNA: TGTGCCAGCAGTTACTCGATACATACTGAAGCTTTCTTT. This translates into CASSYSIHTEAFF.

This clone was counted a few times. This sequence joins TRBV18 and TRBJ1-1, with D maybe TRBD1 (5 bases). The CDR3 has 14 residues. Trimming cost V 4 bases and J 0 bases, with 9 bases left between them. In germline, CDR1 is KGHSH, CDR2 LQKENI. CDR3 sequence reads: CASSRDRLNTEAFF. In nucleotides, the CDR3 is TGTGCCAGCTCACGTGACAGACTGAACACTGAAGCTTTCTTT.

The chain links TRBV27 to TRBJ2-3, with TRBD2 matching 12 bases. Germline V CDR1 and CDR2: MNHEY, SMNVEV (reference sequence). The CDR3 runs to 16 residues. J gave up 7 bases and V 6 bases, and 11 bases lay outside the gene matches. Here the CDR3 reads CASRFGTTSGRNTQYF. In DNA, the CDR3 is TGTGCCAGCAGATTCGGCACTACTAGCGGGAGGAATACGCAGTATTTT.

This clone was observed a handful of times. The chain combines TRBV6-1 with TRBJ2-1; D remains unclear. Looked up from germline, CDR1 is MNHNS and CDR2 is SASEGT. V lost 2 bases, J lost 5 bases, and 10 bases lay in between. This CDR3 comprises 14 residues. DNA of the CDR3: TGTGCCAGCAGTGAATGGTTGGTTAACAATGAGCAGTTCTTC. Protein product: CASSEWLVNNEQFF.

The CDR3 nucleotides read TGTGCCAGCTCACCAGGCCAGTCTAACTATGGCTACACCTTC. Its protein is CASSPGQSNYGYTF. The chain couples TRBV18 to TRBJ1-2; unclear D gene. V lost 2 bases and J lost 0, with 7 bases in between. The CDR3 totals 14 residues. Germline V gene sequence: CDR1 KGHSH, CDR2 LQKENI.

The chain carries TRBV9 and TRBJ1-5; no firm D call. CDR1 is SGDLS, CDR2 YYNGEE, per germline. CDR3 length: 13 amino acids. Trimming removed 2 bases from V and 7 bases from J, with 10 bases in between. CDR3 in DNA: TGTGCCAGCAGCGTTGGGTTAATGCAGCCCCAGCATTTT. It yields the protein CASSVGLMQPQHF.

The J gene is TRBJ2-2, the V gene TRBV11-2; weak D call: TRBD1 (6 bases). Germline V gene data show CDR1 as SGHAT and CDR2 as FQNNGV. The germline V and J ends were trimmed by 4 bases and 0 bases, with 9 bases remaining between them. This CDR3 is 15 amino acids long. The CDR3 coding sequence is TGTGCCAGCAGCTCGACAGGCACGAACACCGGGGAGCTGTTTTTT. Protein sequence: CASSSTGTNTGELFF.

The V gene is TRBV10-2, the J gene TRBJ1-1, with unresolved D. The V and J ends lost 4 bases and 5 bases respectively, with 5 bases between them. This CDR3 spans 11 amino acids. Germline lookup yields CDR1 WSHSY and CDR2 SAAADI. CDR3 in DNA: TGCGCCAGCAGTGGACGAACTGAAGCTTTCTTT. Protein sequence: CASSGRTEAFF.

The rearrangement uses TRBV27 and TRBJ2-7; D is possibly TRBD2 (6 bases). V was clipped by 5 bases and J by 2 bases, with 13 bases between them. CDR1 is MNHEY and CDR2 is SMNVEV in the germline V gene (reference sequence). This CDR3 is built from 14 residues. DNA for the CDR3: TGTGCCAGCAGTGCACGGGACTTTACCTACGAGCAGTACTTC. It specifies CASSARDFTYEQYF.

The chain employs TRBV2 and TRBJ1-4; possibly TRBD1 for D (6 bases). The V end lost 11 bases, the J end lost 8 bases, and 21 bases lay between the germline ends. Germline V gives CDR1 SNHLY, CDR2 FYNNEI. The CDR3 loop spans 14 amino acids. CDR3 DNA: TGTGCCCCCCGGGGGAGGGGGTTAGTCGAAAAACTGTTTTTT. Encoded protein: CAPRGRGLVEKLFF.

This chain joins TRBV6-1 and TRBJ2-7, with D possibly TRBD1 on 6 matching bases. Trimming left V 1 base short and J 1 base short, with 11 bases between. The CDR3 runs to 15 residues. The germline V gene has CDR1 MNHNS and CDR2 SASEGT. The CDR3: CASSEGTAPSYEQYF. CDR3 DNA: TGTGCCAGCAGTGAAGGGACAGCTCCTTCCTACGAGCAGTACTTC.

The chain recombines TRBV4-1 with TRBJ2-5; 8 bases are a match to TRBD2. V was pared by 3 bases and J by 1 base, with 7 bases of the junction left unmatched. Germline loops: CDR1 MGHRA, CDR2 YSYEKL. The CDR3 extends over 16 amino acids. The CDR3 protein is CASSQGGRIFQETQYF. Written as DNA, the CDR3 is TGCGCCAGCAGCCAGGGCGGGAGGATCTTCCAAGAGACCCAGTACTTC.

The chain couples TRBV5-1 to TRBJ1-4; no reliable D call. Germline V lookup: CDR1 SGHRS, CDR2 YFSETQ. The CDR3 consists of 14 residues. V gave up 4 bases and J gave up 7 bases, with 14 bases separating them. CDR3 in amino acids: CASSAPDIGEKLFF. In DNA form, the CDR3 reads TGCGCCAGCAGCGCACCCGACATAGGTGAAAAACTGTTTTTT.

CDR3 amino acids: CASSERRAGETQYF. The DNA of the CDR3 is TGTGCCAGCAGTGAACGGAGGGCAGGAGAGACCCAGTACTTC. This rearrangement joins TRBV2 to TRBJ2-5, with a weak D call TRBD2 (6 bases). This CDR3 has 14 residues. The germline V gene has CDR1 SNHLY and CDR2 FYNNEI. V was pared by 2 bases and J by 4 bases, with 11 bases between.

The chain couples TRBV28 to TRBJ1-4; 7 bases align to TRBD1. J was trimmed by 4 bases and V by 11 bases; bases with no gene match: 7. This CDR3 contains 13 residues. The germline V gene encodes CDR1 MDHEN and CDR2 SYDVKM. CDR3 loop: CACSGDSNEKLFF. The CDR3 nucleotides are TGTGCCTGTTCGGGGGACAGTAATGAAAAACTGTTTTTT.

The chain couples TRBV21-1 to TRBJ1-5; TRBD1 is taken as the D call from the table, unchecked against the DNA. TRBV21-1 is a known pseudogene. The CDR3 sequence is 19 residues long. CDR3 residues: CASPLGPGQRTYSNQPQHF. The CDR3 DNA follows: TGTGCCAGCCCATTGGGGCCGGGACAGAGGACTTATAGCAATCAGCCCCAGCATTTT.

As regards this clone: The identical CDR3 is also encoded by other nucleotide sequences in the sample. V usage is TRBV6-5 and J usage is TRBJ1-5; 9 nucleotides line up with TRBD1. The germline V gene has CDR1 MNHEY and CDR2 SVGAGI. Losses at the gene ends were 0 bases for V and 6 bases for J; bases not matched to a gene: 3. The CDR3 consists of 15 residues. The CDR3 coding sequence is TGTGCCAGCAGTTACTCAACAGGGGGCGGTCAGCCCCAGCATTTT. Its translation: CASSYSTGGGQPQHF.

The V gene is TRBV6-6, the J gene TRBJ2-7, with unresolved D. CDR3 length: 13 amino acids. Per germline, CDR1 MNHNY and CDR2 SVGAGI (reference sequence). The V end lost 0 bases, the J end lost 4 bases, and 7 bases lay between the germline ends. CDR3 in amino acids: CASSYSNKYEQYF. The CDR3 coding sequence is TGTGCCAGCAGTTACTCGAACAAGTACGAGCAGTACTTC.

This clone appeared a single time. The J gene is TRBJ2-7, the V gene TRBV18; D uncertain. CDR1 and CDR2 (germline): KGHSH, LQKENI. The CDR3 has 13 amino acids. V was cut by 5 bases and J by 0 bases, with 8 bases left in between. CDR3 in DNA: TGTGCCAGCTCAGAAGGGATCTCCTACGAGCAGTACTTC. Amino acid sequence: CASSEGISYEQYF.

This chain connects TRBV9 to TRBJ2-7; 13 nucleotides agree with TRBD2. J was trimmed by 5 bases and V by 4 bases; bases with no gene match: 12. This CDR3 contains 17 residues. In germline, CDR1 is SGDLS, CDR2 YYNGEE. The CDR3 DNA follows: TGTGCCAGCAGCAAAAGCGGACTAGCGGGAGCCTTGAACGAGCAGTACTTC. Protein: CASSKSGLAGALNEQYF.